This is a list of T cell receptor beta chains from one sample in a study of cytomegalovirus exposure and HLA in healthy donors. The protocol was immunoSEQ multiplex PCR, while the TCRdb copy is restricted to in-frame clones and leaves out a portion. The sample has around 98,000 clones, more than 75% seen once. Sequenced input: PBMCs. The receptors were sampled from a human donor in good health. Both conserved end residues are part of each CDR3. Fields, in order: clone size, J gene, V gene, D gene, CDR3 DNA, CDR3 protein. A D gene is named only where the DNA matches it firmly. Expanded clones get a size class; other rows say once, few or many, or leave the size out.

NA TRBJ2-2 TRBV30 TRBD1 TGTGCCTGGAGTGCGGCCGGGACAGTAAACACCGGGGAGCTGTTTTTT CAWSAAGTVNTGELFF
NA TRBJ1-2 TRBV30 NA TGTGCCTCCGGACAAAGCTATGGCTACACCTTC CASGQSYGYTF
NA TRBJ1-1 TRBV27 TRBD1 TGTGCCAGCAGTAACCACCGGGACAGGGGTATGAACACTGAAGCTTTCTTT CASSNHRDRGMNTEAFF
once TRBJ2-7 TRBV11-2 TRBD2 TGTGCCAGCAGCTCAAATAGGACTAGCGTCTCCTACGAGCAGTACTTC CASSSNRTSVSYEQYF
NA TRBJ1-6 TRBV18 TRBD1 TGTGCCAGCTCACCCCAGGGACAGGGTTACAATTCACCCCTCCACTTT CASSPQGQGYNSPLHF
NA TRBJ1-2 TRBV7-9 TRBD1 TGTGCCAGCAGTCCCGGAGGACAGGGAGGCTATGGCTACACCTTC CASSPGGQGGYGYTF
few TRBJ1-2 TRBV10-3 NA TGTGCCATCAGTGCCTTGGGAGGGGGTACCAGCTATGGCTACACCTTC CAISALGGGTSYGYTF
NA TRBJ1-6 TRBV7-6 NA TGTGCCAGCAGCTTAGTAGGGAGAGATTCACCCCTCCACTTT CASSLVGRDSPLHF
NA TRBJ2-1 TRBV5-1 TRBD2 TGCGCCAGCAGCTTGTTGCGGGGGGCTCACAATGAGCAGTTCTTC CASSLLRGAHNEQFF
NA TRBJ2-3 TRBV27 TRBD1 TGTGCCAGCAGTTATTGGGACAGAAGCACAGATACGCAGTATTTT CASSYWDRSTDTQYF
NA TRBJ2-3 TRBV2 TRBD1 TGTGCCAGCAGTGAAGCGGGGACAGGGGCCAATACGCAGTATTTT CASSEAGTGANTQYF